The sequence of this TCR beta chain was determined in a study of blood T cell repertoires in COVID-19. Repertoires were generated with immunoSEQ multiplex PCR, while TCRdb's copy carries only in-frame clones and drops some. The sample has 120,000 to 150,000 clones, 85% seen once. Sequencing was performed on peripheral blood. The receptor was derived from a middle-aged woman with active or convalescent COVID-19.

Here the CDR3 reads CAWSKGLNTEAFF. The CDR3 DNA reads TGTGCCTGGAGTAAGGGGTTGAACACTGAAGCTTTCTTT. The chain carries TRBV30 and TRBJ1-1, with D perhaps TRBD1 (5 bases). The CDR3 runs 13 residues. Trimming pared 2 bases from V and 0 bases from J, leaving 7 bases between. CDR1 GTSNPN and CDR2 SVGIG come from the germline V gene (reference sequence).